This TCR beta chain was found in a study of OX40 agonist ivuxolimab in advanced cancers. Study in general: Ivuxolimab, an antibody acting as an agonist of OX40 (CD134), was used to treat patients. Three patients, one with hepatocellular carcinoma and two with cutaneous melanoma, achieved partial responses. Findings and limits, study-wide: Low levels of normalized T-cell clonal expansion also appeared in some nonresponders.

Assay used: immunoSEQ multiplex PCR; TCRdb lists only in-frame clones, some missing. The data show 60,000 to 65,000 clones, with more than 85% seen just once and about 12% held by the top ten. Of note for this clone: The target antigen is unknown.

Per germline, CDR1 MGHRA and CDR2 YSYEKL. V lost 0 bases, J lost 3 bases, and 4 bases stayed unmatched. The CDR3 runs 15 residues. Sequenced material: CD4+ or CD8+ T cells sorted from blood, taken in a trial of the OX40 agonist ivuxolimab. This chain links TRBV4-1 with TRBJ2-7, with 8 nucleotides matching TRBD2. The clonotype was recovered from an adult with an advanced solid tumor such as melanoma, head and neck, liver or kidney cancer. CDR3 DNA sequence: TGCGCCAGCAGCCAAGATCTGAGCGGGGGCTACGAGCAGTACTTC. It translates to CASSQDLSGGYEQYF.